This TCR beta chain emerged from a study of blood T cell repertoires in COVID-19. Looking at the study overall: The United States, Italy and Spain were the sources of the acute and convalescent COVID-19 samples.

Measured with immunoSEQ multiplex PCR; TCRdb has only the in-frame clones, and not every one. The table shows just over 95,000 clones, with 90% occurring only once. The CDR3 contains 16 residues. Trimming removed 2 bases from V and 1 base from J; junction bases left unmatched: 2. Germline-derived CDR1 and CDR2 are LGHNA and YNFKEQ. Sequenced: peripheral blood. The sequence was obtained from a man aged 50 to 60 with acute or convalescent COVID-19. This rearrangement joins TRBV4-2 to TRBJ2-3; 11 positions match TRBD2. Here the CDR3 reads CASSQLGLAGTDTQYF. The CDR3, as DNA: TGTGCCAGCAGCCAACTGGGACTAGCGGGCACAGATACGCAGTATTTT.